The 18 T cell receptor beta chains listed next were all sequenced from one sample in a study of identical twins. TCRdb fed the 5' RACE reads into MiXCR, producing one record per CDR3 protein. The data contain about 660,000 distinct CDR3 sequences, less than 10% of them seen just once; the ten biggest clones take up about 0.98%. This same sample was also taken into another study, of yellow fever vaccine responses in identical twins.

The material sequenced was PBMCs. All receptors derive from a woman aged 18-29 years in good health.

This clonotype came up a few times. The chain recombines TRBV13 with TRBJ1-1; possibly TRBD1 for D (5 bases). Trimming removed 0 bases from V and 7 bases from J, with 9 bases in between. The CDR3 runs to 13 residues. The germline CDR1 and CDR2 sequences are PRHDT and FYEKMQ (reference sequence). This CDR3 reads CASSLGLDIEAFF. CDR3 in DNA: TGTGCCAGCAGCTTAGGCCTGGACATTGAAGCTTTCTTT.

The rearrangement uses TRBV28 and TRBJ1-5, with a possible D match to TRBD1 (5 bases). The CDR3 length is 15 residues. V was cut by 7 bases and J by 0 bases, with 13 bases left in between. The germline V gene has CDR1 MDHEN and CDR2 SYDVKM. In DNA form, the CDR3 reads TGTGCCAGCACCCGGGGGGGGATTAGCAATCAGCCCCAGCATTTT. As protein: CASTRGGISNQPQHF.

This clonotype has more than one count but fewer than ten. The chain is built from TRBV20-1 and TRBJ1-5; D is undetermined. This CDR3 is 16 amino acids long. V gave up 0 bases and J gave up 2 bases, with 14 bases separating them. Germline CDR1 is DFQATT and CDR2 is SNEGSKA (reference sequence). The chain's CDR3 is CSARDAAPIGNQPQHF. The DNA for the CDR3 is TGCAGTGCTAGAGACGCAGCACCCATCGGCAATCAGCCCCAGCATTTT.

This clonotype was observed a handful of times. DNA for the CDR3: TGTGCCAGCAGCTTGGTGCGCGGGAGCAGCTCCTACAATGAGCAGTTCTTC. This codes for CASSLVRGSSSYNEQFF. The chain has TRBV5-6 and TRBJ2-1, with TRBD2 identical over 7 bases. From germline, CDR1 is SGHDT and CDR2 YYEEEE. The CDR3 extends over 17 amino acids. V lost 0 bases, J lost 0 bases, and 6 bases stayed unmatched.

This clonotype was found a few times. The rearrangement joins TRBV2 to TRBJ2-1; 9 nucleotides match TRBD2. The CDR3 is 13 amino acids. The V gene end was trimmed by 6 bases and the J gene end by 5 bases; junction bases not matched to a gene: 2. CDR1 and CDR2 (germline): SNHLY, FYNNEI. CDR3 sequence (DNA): TGTGCCAGCAGACTAGCGGGTAACAATGAGCAGTTCTTC. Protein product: CASRLAGNNEQFF. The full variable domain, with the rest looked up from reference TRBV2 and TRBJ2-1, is EPEVTQTPSHQVTQMGQEVILRCVPISNHLYFYWYRQILGQKVEFLVSFYNNEISEKSEIFDDQFSVERPDGSNFTLKIRSTKLEDSAMYFCASRLAGNNEQFFGPGTRLTVL.

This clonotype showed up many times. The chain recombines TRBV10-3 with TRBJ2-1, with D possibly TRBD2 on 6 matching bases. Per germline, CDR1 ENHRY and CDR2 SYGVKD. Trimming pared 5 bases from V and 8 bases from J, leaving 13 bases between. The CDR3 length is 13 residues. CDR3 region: CAISWPGGDEQFF. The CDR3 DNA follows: TGTGCCATCAGTTGGCCCGGGGGTGATGAGCAGTTCTTC.

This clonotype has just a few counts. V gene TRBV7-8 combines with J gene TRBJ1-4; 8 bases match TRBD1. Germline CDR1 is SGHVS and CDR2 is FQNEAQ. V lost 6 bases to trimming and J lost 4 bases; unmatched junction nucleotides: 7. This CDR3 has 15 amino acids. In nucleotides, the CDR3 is TGTGCCAGCAGTTCTCTGACAGGGGTTAATGAAAAACTGTTTTTT. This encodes CASSSLTGVNEKLFF.

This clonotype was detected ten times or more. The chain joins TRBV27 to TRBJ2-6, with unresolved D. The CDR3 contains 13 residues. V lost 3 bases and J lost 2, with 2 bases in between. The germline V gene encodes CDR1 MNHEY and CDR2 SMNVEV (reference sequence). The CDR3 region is CASSFAGANVLTF. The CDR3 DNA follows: TGTGCCAGCAGTTTTGCTGGGGCCAACGTCCTGACTTTC. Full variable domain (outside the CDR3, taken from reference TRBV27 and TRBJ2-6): EAQVTQNPRYLITVTGKKLTVTCSQNMNHEYMSWYRQDPGLGLRQIYYSMNVEVTDKGDVPEGYKVSRKEKRNFPLILESPSPNQTSLYFCASSFAGANVLTFGAGSRLTVL.

The CDR3 coding sequence is TGTACCCTCAGTTTACCGAGCGGAGGATACCTACCCCACGGGGAGCTGTTTTTT. Residues: CTLSLPSGGYLPHGELFF. The V call is TRBV13, the J call TRBJ2-2, with D perhaps TRBD2 (5 bases). The CDR3 totals 18 residues. Germline CDR1 reads PRHDT; CDR2 reads FYEKMQ (reference sequence).

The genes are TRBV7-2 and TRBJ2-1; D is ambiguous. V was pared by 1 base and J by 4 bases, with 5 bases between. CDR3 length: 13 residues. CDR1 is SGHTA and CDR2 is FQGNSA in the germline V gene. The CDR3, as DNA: TGTGCCAGCAGCTTAGAACATTACAATGAGCAGTTCTTC. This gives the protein CASSLEHYNEQFF.

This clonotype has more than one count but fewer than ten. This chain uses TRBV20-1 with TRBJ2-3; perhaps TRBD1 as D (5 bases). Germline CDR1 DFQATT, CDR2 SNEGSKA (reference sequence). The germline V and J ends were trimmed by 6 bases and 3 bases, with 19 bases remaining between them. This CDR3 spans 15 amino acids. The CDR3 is CSAIGPPGKTDTQYF. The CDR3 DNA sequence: TGCAGTGCCATAGGGCCGCCAGGGAAGACAGATACGCAGTATTTT.

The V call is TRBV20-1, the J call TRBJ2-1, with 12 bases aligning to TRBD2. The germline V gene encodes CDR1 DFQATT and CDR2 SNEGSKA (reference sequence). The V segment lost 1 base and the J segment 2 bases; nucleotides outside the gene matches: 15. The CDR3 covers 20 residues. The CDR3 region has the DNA TGCAGTGCTAGAGTGGCTAGCGGGAGGGCCCCTCTGGGGACCTACAATGAGCAGTTCTTC. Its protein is CSARVASGRAPLGTYNEQFF.

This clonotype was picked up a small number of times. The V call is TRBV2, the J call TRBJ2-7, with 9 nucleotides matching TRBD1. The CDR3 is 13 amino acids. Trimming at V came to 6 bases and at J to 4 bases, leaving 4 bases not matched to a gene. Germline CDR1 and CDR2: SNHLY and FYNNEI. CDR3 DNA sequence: TGTGCCAGCAGGGGACAGGGAAGGTACGAGCAGTACTTC. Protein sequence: CASRGQGRYEQYF.

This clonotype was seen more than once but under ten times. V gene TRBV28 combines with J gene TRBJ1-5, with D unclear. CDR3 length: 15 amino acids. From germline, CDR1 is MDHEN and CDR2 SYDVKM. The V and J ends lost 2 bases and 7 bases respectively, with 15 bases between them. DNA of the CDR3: TGTGCCAGCAGTTTAAGGGCAGTCTACCAACAGCCCCAGCATTTT. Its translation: CASSLRAVYQQPQHF.

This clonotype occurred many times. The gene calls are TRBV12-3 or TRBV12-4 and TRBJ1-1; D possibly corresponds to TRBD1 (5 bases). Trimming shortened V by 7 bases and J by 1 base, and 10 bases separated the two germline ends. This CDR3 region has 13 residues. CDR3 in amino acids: CASTLTGNTEAFF. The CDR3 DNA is TGTGCCAGCACCCTCACAGGGAACACTGAAGCTTTCTTT.

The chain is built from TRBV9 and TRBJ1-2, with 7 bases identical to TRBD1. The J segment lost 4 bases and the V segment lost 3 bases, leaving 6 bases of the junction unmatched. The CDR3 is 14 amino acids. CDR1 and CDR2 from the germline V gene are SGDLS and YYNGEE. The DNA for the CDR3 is TGTGCCAGCAGCGCCTTGACAGGGCTCTATGGCTACACCTTC. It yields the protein CASSALTGLYGYTF.

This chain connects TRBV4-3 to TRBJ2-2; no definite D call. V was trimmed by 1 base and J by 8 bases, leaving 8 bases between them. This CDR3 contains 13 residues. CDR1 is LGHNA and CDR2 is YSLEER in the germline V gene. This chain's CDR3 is CASSQGRPGELFF. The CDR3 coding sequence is TGCGCCAGCAGCCAAGGGCGTCCAGGGGAGCTGTTTTTT.

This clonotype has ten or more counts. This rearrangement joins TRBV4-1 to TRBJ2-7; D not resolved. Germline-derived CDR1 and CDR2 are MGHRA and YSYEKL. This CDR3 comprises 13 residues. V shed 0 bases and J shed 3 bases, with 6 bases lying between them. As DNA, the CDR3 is TGCGCCAGCAGCCAAGATCCCTTCTACGAGCAGTACTTC. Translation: CASSQDPFYEQYF.